This T cell receptor (beta chain) appears in the sequencing data of a study of cytomegalovirus exposure and HLA in healthy donors. Findings and limits, study-wide: Being indistinguishable, some V segments were excluded, TRBV6-2 and TRBV6-3 among them. The records held CMV serostatus as the only immune exposure information. In vitro data verified a few CMV-associated chains as specific for CMV antigens.

Germline CDR1 reads SGHAT; CDR2 reads FQNNGV. This CDR3 has 17 residues. The germline V and J ends were trimmed by 2 bases and 1 base, with 15 bases remaining between them. In regard to this clone: Antigen unknown.

Amplification used 60 Vbeta primers and 13 Jbeta primers. TCRdb keeps only in-frame clones here, not all; method: immunoSEQ multiplex PCR. The table has roughly 150,000 clones, approximately 80% seen once; the top ten hold more than 1.5%. The chain links TRBV11-2 to TRBJ1-3; D may be TRBD1 (6 bases). The receptor's source is a woman younger than 35 in good health and CMV-seronegative. Sequencing input: PBMCs. CDR3 loop: CASSLYDRQSSGNTIYF. DNA of the CDR3: TGTGCCAGCAGCTTATATGACAGGCAATCATCTGGAAACACCATATATTTT.